The present T cell receptor beta chain was sequenced within a study of T cell responses to AZD1222 COVID-19 vaccine. The study's findings and limits: After two AZD1222 doses, spike-specific TCR breadth and depth rose versus day 0.

Worth noting for this clone: Its antigen is not known.

The V segment lost 3 bases and the J segment 4 bases; nucleotides outside the gene matches: 10. CDR3 length: 15 amino acids. CDR1 is SGDLS and CDR2 is YYNGEE in the germline V gene. Repertoires were generated with immunoSEQ multiplex PCR, while TCRdb's copy carries only in-frame clones and drops some. The sample includes some 120,000 clones, just under 95% of them seen just once. This specimen consisted of peripheral blood, obtained on day 0 of AZD1222 vaccination. V is TRBV9 and J is TRBJ2-7; 7 nucleotides line up with TRBD2. The sequence came from an adult in good health. CDR3 amino acids: CASSAHAGEYYEQYF. CDR3 in DNA: TGTGCCAGCAGCGCCCATGCGGGAGAATATTACGAGCAGTACTTC.